Presented here are 29 T cell receptor beta chains from one specimen sequenced in a study of blood T cell repertoires in COVID-19. This table comes from immunoSEQ multiplex PCR, and its TCRdb copy is limited to in-frame clones, with some not included. The data contain about 310,000 clones, about nine tenths of them seen just once; the ten biggest clones take up 8.9%. Sequenced input: PBMCs or T cells enriched from blood (not recorded which). These receptors all come from a woman in her late teens or twenties who had recovered from COVID-19.

The chain employs TRBV5-5 and TRBJ1-2; tentatively, D is TRBD1 (5 bases). Trimming shortened V by 1 base and J by 3 bases, and 7 bases separated the two germline ends. Germline CDR1 SGHKS, CDR2 YYEKEE (reference sequence). The CDR3 runs 13 residues. CDR3 protein: CASSLMTDYGYTF. The CDR3 coding sequence is TGTGCCAGCAGCTTGATGACAGACTATGGCTACACCTTC.

CDR3 sequence reads: CASSPRTGGSGYTF. CDR3 nucleotide sequence: TGTGCCAGTAGCCCGCGGACAGGGGGCTCTGGCTACACCTTC. The chain recombines TRBV19 with TRBJ1-2, with 11 bases identical to TRBD1. There are 14 residues in the CDR3. Germline assignment: CDR1 LNHDA and CDR2 SQIVND (reference sequence). The V gene end was trimmed by 6 bases and the J gene end by 7 bases; junction bases not matched to a gene: 7. Full variable domain (rest looked up from reference TRBV19 and TRBJ1-2): DGGITQSPKYLFRKEGQNVTLSCEQNLNHDAMYWYRQDPGQGLRLIYYSQIVNDFQKGDIAEGYSVSREKKESFPLTVTSAQKNPTAFYLCASSPRTGGSGYTFGSGTRLTVV.

This chain joins TRBV6-6 and TRBJ1-2; TRBD1 agrees at 8 bases. Germline CDR1 reads MNHNY; CDR2 reads SVGAGI (reference sequence). The CDR3 length is 14 residues. The V gene end was trimmed by 8 bases and the J gene end by 4 bases; junction bases not matched to a gene: 9. CDR3 nucleotides: TGTGCCAGCGGGTTCAGGGGGCTCGGCTATGGCTACACCTTC. It translates to CASGFRGLGYGYTF.

This clone was picked up one time. V and J are TRBV3-1 (or the pseudogene TRBV3-2) and TRBJ2-2, with D unresolved. Between the trimmed V and J ends, which lost 3 bases and 5 bases, there was a span of 10 bases. CDR3 length: 14 residues. Germline CDR1 is LGHDT and CDR2 is YNNKEL (reference sequence). For the CDR3, the DNA is TGTGCCAGCAGCCACCTTGTCGGGACCGGGGAGCTGTTTTTT. Translated, it gives CASSHLVGTGELFF.

The V gene is TRBV7-3, the J gene TRBJ1-2; unclear D gene. CDR1 and CDR2 (germline): SGHTA, FQGTGA. The CDR3 contains 13 residues. Deletions cut 5 bases from V and 8 bases from J, with 15 bases between. The CDR3 here is CASSQEWVGGYTF. CDR3 sequence (DNA): TGTGCCAGCAGCCAGGAATGGGTTGGAGGCTACACCTTC.

The chain carries TRBV3-1 (or the pseudogene TRBV3-2) and TRBJ2-2; possibly TRBD1 for D (5 bases). Trimming removed 1 base from V and 6 bases from J, with 9 bases in between. CDR1 LGHDT and CDR2 YNNKEL come from the germline V gene (reference sequence). The CDR3 totals 14 residues. The CDR3 loop is CASSQGGSPGELFF. CDR3 in DNA: TGTGCCAGCAGCCAAGGGGGCTCCCCCGGGGAGCTGTTTTTT.

The chain combines TRBV24-1 with TRBJ1-4; D is ambiguous. The CDR3 covers 15 residues. Trimming left V 5 bases short and J 4 bases short, with 13 bases between. The germline gives CDR1 KGHDR, CDR2 SFDVKD. CDR3 coding DNA: TGTGCCACCAGTGCCGTGGACGGAGGTAATGAAAAACTGTTTTTT. It is translated as CATSAVDGGNEKLFF.

The chain couples TRBV7-2 to TRBJ2-1; the D gene is possibly TRBD2 (5 bases). The CDR3 is made up of 15 amino acids. V was shortened by 5 bases and J by 0 bases, with 11 bases between the two germline ends. Germline values: CDR1 SGHTA, CDR2 FQGNSA. This CDR3 is CASSPSGGSYNEQFF. The CDR3 region has the DNA TGTGCCAGCAGCCCAAGCGGCGGCTCCTACAATGAGCAGTTCTTC.

This chain links TRBV7-3 with TRBJ1-1; 7 bases fit TRBD1. The CDR3 contains 15 residues. Germline trimming cut 2 bases from V and 3 bases from J; bases unmatched to any gene: 6. Germline V lookup: CDR1 SGHTA, CDR2 FQGTGA. CDR3 protein: CASSLFGRGDTEAFF. CDR3 nucleotide sequence: TGTGCCAGCAGCTTATTCGGCAGGGGGGACACTGAAGCTTTCTTT.

The rearrangement joins TRBV20-1 to TRBJ2-7; TRBD1 might be the D (6 bases). V was shortened by 3 bases and J by 5 bases, with 29 bases between the two germline ends. CDR1 is DFQATT and CDR2 is SNEGSKA in the germline V gene (reference sequence). The CDR3 is made up of 18 amino acids. DNA for the CDR3: TGCAGTGCTAGTGGGGCACCTACAGGGTCGGGCTTGTACGACGAGCAGTACTTC. Protein sequence: CSASGAPTGSGLYDEQYF.

The V gene is TRBV19, the J gene TRBJ1-2; no firm D call. Deletions cut 1 base from V and 1 base from J, with 10 bases between. The CDR3 is made up of 15 amino acids. Germline CDR1 is LNHDA and CDR2 is SQIVND (reference sequence). The CDR3 loop reads CASSIAVQLNYGYTF. The CDR3 coding sequence is TGTGCCAGTAGTATAGCCGTACAGCTTAACTATGGCTACACCTTC.

This clone was seen a single time. This chain connects TRBV9 to TRBJ1-2, with a possible D match to TRBD1 (5 bases). This CDR3 has 14 residues. Germline assignment: CDR1 SGDLS and CDR2 YYNGEE. Trimming stripped 2 bases from V and 2 bases from J, with 10 bases between. CDR3 protein: CASSVLQGNYGYTF. CDR3 in DNA: TGTGCCAGCAGCGTTCTCCAGGGCAACTATGGCTACACCTTC.

The chain carries TRBV6-4 and TRBJ1-5, with D maybe TRBD1 (5 bases). V gave up 8 bases and J gave up 5 bases, with 22 bases separating them. CDR3 length: 16 amino acids. From germline, CDR1 is MRHNA and CDR2 SNTAGT. In DNA, the CDR3 is TGTGCCAGCGACAGCATGAATGGAGAAAAATATCAGCCCCAGCATTTT. Amino acids: CASDSMNGEKYQPQHF.

V and J are TRBV21-1 and TRBJ1-5. TRBV21-1 is annotated as a pseudogene. CDR3 length: 13 amino acids. CDR3 sequence (DNA): TGTGCCAGCAGCAAAGCCTGGCTAGCGCCCCAGCATTTT. Amino acids: CASSKAWLAPQHF.

The rearrangement uses TRBV19 and TRBJ1-2; 11 bases align to TRBD1. The CDR3 contains 15 residues. The germline V gene has CDR1 LNHDA and CDR2 SQIVND (reference sequence). With V trimmed by 3 bases and J by 8 bases, 8 bases remained unmatched. The chain's CDR3 is CASSMDRGRARGYTF. In DNA, the CDR3 is TGTGCCAGTAGTATGGACAGGGGGCGGGCCCGCGGCTACACCTTC. Based on the CDR3 plus reference TRBV19 and TRBJ1-2, the full variable domain is DGGITQSPKYLFRKEGQNVTLSCEQNLNHDAMYWYRQDPGQGLRLIYYSQIVNDFQKGDIAEGYSVSREKKESFPLTVTSAQKNPTAFYLCASSMDRGRARGYTFGSGTRLTVV.

V gene TRBV3-1 (or the pseudogene TRBV3-2) combines with J gene TRBJ1-6; a possible D gene is TRBD1 (5 bases). The V end was cut by 7 bases, the J end by 7 bases, with 20 bases between. The CDR3 is made up of 16 amino acids. CDR1 and CDR2 from the germline V gene are LGHDT and YNNKEL (reference sequence). Here the CDR3 reads CASTYHVPGWNSPLHF. For the CDR3, the DNA is TGTGCCAGCACCTACCATGTGCCAGGGTGGAATTCACCCCTCCACTTT.

This clone has just one count. The chain has TRBV11-1 and TRBJ1-1; 7 bases are a match to TRBD1. This CDR3 region has 16 residues. With 0 bases clipped from V and 10 bases from J, the junction kept 14 bases outside the gene matches. Per germline, CDR1 SGHAT and CDR2 FQDESV (reference sequence). The CDR3: CASSLASQRRGYPAFF. CDR3 coding DNA: TGTGCCAGCAGCTTAGCGTCCCAACGCAGGGGGTATCCAGCTTTCTTT.

The J gene is TRBJ1-1, the V gene TRBV4-1; the D gene is possibly TRBD1 (5 bases). V dropped 0 bases and J dropped 7 bases, with 9 bases sitting between them. CDR3 length equals 13 residues. Germline CDR1 reads MGHRA; CDR2 reads YSYEKL. The CDR3 protein is CASSQDQGGEAFF. The CDR3 nucleotides read TGCGCCAGCAGCCAAGATCAGGGTGGTGAAGCTTTCTTT.

The rearrangement links TRBV5-1 to TRBJ2-2; the D gene is possibly TRBD1 (6 bases). Germline-derived CDR1 and CDR2 are SGHRS and YFSETQ. V was pared by 4 bases and J by 7 bases, with 14 bases between. This CDR3 region has 14 residues. CDR3 region: CASSPRTEGGELFF. The CDR3 bases are TGCGCCAGCAGCCCGAGGACAGAGGGCGGGGAGCTGTTTTTT. The full variable domain, with the rest looked up from reference TRBV5-1 and TRBJ2-2, is KAGVTQTPRYLIKTRGQQVTLSCSPISGHRSVSWYQQTPGQGLQFLFEYFSETQRNKGNFPGRFSGRQFSNSRSEMNVSTLELGDSALYLCASSPRTEGGELFFGEGSRLTVL.

The chain has TRBV27 and TRBJ1-3, with D uncertain. The CDR3 loop spans 13 amino acids. From germline, CDR1 is MNHEY and CDR2 SMNVEV (reference sequence). V was clipped by 6 bases and J by 1 base, with 7 bases between them. CDR3 sequence reads: CASSPFSGNTIYF. The CDR3 region has the DNA TGTGCCAGCAGCCCTTTTTCTGGAAACACCATATATTTT.

With respect to this clone: Additional DNA sequences in this sample encode the identical CDR3. V is TRBV7-2 and J is TRBJ2-1; 8 nucleotides match TRBD1. V dropped 5 bases and J dropped 2; count of bases not matched to a gene: 5. The CDR3 contains 15 residues. The germline CDR1 and CDR2 sequences are SGHTA and FQGNSA. CDR3 amino acids: CASSLGQGPYNEQFF. For the CDR3, the DNA is TGTGCCAGCAGCCTTGGACAGGGCCCCTACAATGAGCAGTTCTTC.

This chain uses TRBV5-1 with TRBJ1-1; D is unresolved. Germline CDR1 reads SGHRS; CDR2 reads YFSETQ. The CDR3 length is 14 residues. V dropped 0 bases and J dropped 0 bases, with 6 bases sitting between them. CDR3: CASSLAGMNTEAFF. DNA for the CDR3: TGCGCCAGCAGCTTGGCGGGAATGAACACTGAAGCTTTCTTT. The entire variable domain, with the rest obtained from reference TRBV5-1 and TRBJ1-1, is as follows: KAGVTQTPRYLIKTRGQQVTLSCSPISGHRSVSWYQQTPGQGLQFLFEYFSETQRNKGNFPGRFSGRQFSNSRSEMNVSTLELGDSALYLCASSLAGMNTEAFFGQGTRLTVV.

The chain employs TRBV2 and TRBJ1-4; the D gene is possibly TRBD1 (5 bases). This CDR3 region has 15 residues. Trimming took 0 bases from V and 5 from J, leaving 10 bases between them. The germline gives CDR1 SNHLY, CDR2 FYNNEI. The CDR3 nucleotides read TGTGCCAGCAGTGAAGCGCGGTCAGGGAATGAAAAACTGTTTTTT. It is translated as CASSEARSGNEKLFF.

This chain connects TRBV9 to TRBJ2-3, with D tentatively TRBD2 (6 bases). The CDR3 runs 16 residues. In germline, CDR1 is SGDLS, CDR2 YYNGEE. V gave up 0 bases and J gave up 1 base, with 12 bases separating them. The DNA of the CDR3 is TGTGCCAGCAGCGTAGCTGGTCCGGGAGGCACAGATACGCAGTATTTT. It translates to CASSVAGPGGTDTQYF.

V and J are TRBV6-5 and TRBJ1-1; tentative D call: TRBD1 (5 bases). The length of the CDR3 is 16 residues. Between the trimmed V and J ends, which lost 2 bases and 0 bases, there was a span of 13 bases. Per germline, CDR1 MNHEY and CDR2 SVGAGI. CDR3 region: CASSYGQGRMNTEAFF. Here the CDR3 DNA reads TGTGCCAGCAGTTACGGGCAGGGCCGAATGAACACTGAAGCTTTCTTT.

The chain has TRBV4-2 and TRBJ2-2; TRBD1 matches at 11 bases. Per the germline V gene, CDR1 is LGHNA and CDR2 is YNFKEQ. This CDR3 is built from 16 residues. J gave up 5 bases and V 0 bases, and 2 bases lay outside the gene matches. The DNA of the CDR3 is TGTGCCAGCAGCCAAGATGGGACAGGGGGAACCGGGGAGCTGTTTTTT. Residues: CASSQDGTGGTGELFF.

To note about this clone: This sample includes further DNA sequences coding for the same CDR3. The chain carries TRBV7-9 and TRBJ2-2; D uncertain. The CDR3 has 14 residues. CDR1 and CDR2 (germline): SEHNR, FQNEAQ (reference sequence). V was shortened by 2 bases and J by 2 bases, with 6 bases between the two germline ends. This CDR3 reads CASSLSLNTGELFF. The CDR3 nucleotides are TGTGCCAGCAGCTTAAGTCTAAACACCGGGGAGCTGTTTTTT.

The V call is TRBV5-1, the J call TRBJ2-3; 9 bases agree with TRBD2. The CDR3 length is 17 residues. The J segment lost 5 bases and the V segment lost 0 bases, leaving 10 bases of the junction unmatched. The V gene's germline CDR1 is SGHRS and CDR2 YFSETQ. The CDR3 protein is CASSLDPSRGGQDTQYF. For the CDR3, the DNA is TGCGCCAGCAGCTTGGACCCCTCGCGGGGGGGCCAAGATACGCAGTATTTT.

CDR3 in amino acids: CASSQDRGPYNEQFF. The CDR3, as DNA: TGCGCCAGCAGCCAGGACAGGGGTCCCTACAATGAGCAGTTCTTC. This chain connects TRBV5-1 to TRBJ2-1; 9 bases map to TRBD1. V lost 4 bases and J lost 2; bases outside the gene matches: 4. The CDR3 consists of 15 residues. CDR1 is SGHRS and CDR2 is YFSETQ in the germline V gene.